This T cell receptor (beta chain) derives from a study of early stage breast cancer tumors. Germline V lookup: CDR1 LNHNV, CDR2 YYDKDF (reference sequence). The CDR3 contains 13 residues. V lost 0 bases and J lost 7, with 9 bases in between. Assay: immunoSEQ multiplex PCR; the TCRdb copy retains only in-frame clones and omits some. The repertoire consists of about 21,000 clones, with 76% occurring once and the leading ten covering around 30%. The chain combines TRBV15 with TRBJ1-1; D is uncertain. The TCR comes from a person between 60 and 70 years old with breast cancer. Sequenced sample: blood. The CDR3 region is CATSRDHHYEAFF. CDR3 sequence (DNA): TGTGCCACCAGCAGAGATCACCACTATGAAGCTTTCTTT.